These 28 T cell receptor beta chains share one sample of origin, sequenced in a study of cytomegalovirus exposure and HLA in healthy donors. Generated by immunoSEQ multiplex PCR, the TCRdb table keeps only in-frame clones and is missing some. The profile covers around 300,000 clones, with around 90% appearing a single time and about 0.96% taken by the ten largest. The specimen was PBMCs. The receptor source for this set is a man aged 30 to 39 in good health and CMV-seronegative.

The genes are TRBV15 and TRBJ1-1; weak D call: TRBD1 (6 bases). The CDR3 loop spans 16 amino acids. Looked up from germline, CDR1 is LNHNV and CDR2 is YYDKDF (reference sequence). Trimming pared 1 base from V and 5 bases from J, leaving 17 bases between. The CDR3: CATSRGYGGRETEAFF. The CDR3 DNA follows: TGTGCCACCAGCAGAGGGTACGGGGGGCGCGAGACTGAAGCTTTCTTT.

The chain joins TRBV11-2 to TRBJ1-1; TRBD1 might be the D (6 bases). V was cut by 4 bases and J by 4 bases, with 16 bases left in between. Germline V gene sequence: CDR1 SGHAT, CDR2 FQNNGV. The CDR3 has 15 amino acids. DNA of the CDR3: TGTGCCAGCAGCTACACACAGGGACGAGGCACTGAAGCTTTCTTT. As protein: CASSYTQGRGTEAFF.

This chain links TRBV29-1 with TRBJ2-5; D perhaps matches TRBD2 (6 bases). This CDR3 contains 17 residues. Germline V gene data show CDR1 as SQVTM and CDR2 as ANQGSEA. Trimming removed 8 bases at V and 1 base at J, with 26 bases between. Written as DNA, the CDR3 is TGCAGCCCTTTATCGGGACTTGCGGACGTCGGCCAAGAGACCCAGTACTTC. This translates into CSPLSGLADVGQETQYF.

V and J are TRBV5-4 and TRBJ2-7; D is unresolved. The CDR3 is 13 residues long. Between the trimmed V and J ends, which lost 4 bases and 3 bases, there was a span of 11 bases. CDR1 SGHNT and CDR2 YYREEE come from the germline V gene (reference sequence). The CDR3 region is CASSPSRHYEQYF. CDR3 coding DNA: TGTGCCAGCAGCCCGTCGCGACACTACGAGCAGTACTTC.

The chain is built from TRBV29-1 and TRBJ2-2; tentatively, D is TRBD2 (7 bases). Germline V gene lookup returns CDR1 SQVTM and CDR2 ANQGSEA. This CDR3 has 16 residues. The V gene lost 1 base and the J gene lost 4 bases, with 16 bases spanning the gap. CDR3 sequence: CSVEGATGGRTGELFF. CDR3 coding DNA: TGCAGCGTTGAAGGGGCAACGGGGGGCCGCACCGGGGAGCTGTTTTTT.

The chain couples TRBV7-8 to TRBJ2-7; a possible D gene is TRBD2 (6 bases). In germline, CDR1 is SGHVS, CDR2 FQNEAQ. This CDR3 has 15 residues. Trimming removed 5 bases from V and 4 bases from J, with 18 bases in between. The CDR3 spells CASSAATSARYEQYF. The DNA of the CDR3 is TGTGCCAGCAGCGCCGCGACTAGTGCCCGTTACGAGCAGTACTTC.

The CDR3 nucleotides are TGCGCCAGCAGCCCTAGAGGGGGCCCCCAGCCCCAGCATTTT. It encodes CASSPRGGPQPQHF. The rearrangement uses TRBV5-1 and TRBJ1-5; 7 positions agree with TRBD1. Germline loops: CDR1 SGHRS, CDR2 YFSETQ. J lost 7 bases, V lost 4 bases, and 8 bases had no gene match. CDR3 size: 14 residues. Based on the CDR3 plus reference TRBV5-1 and TRBJ1-5, the full variable domain is KAGVTQTPRYLIKTRGQQVTLSCSPISGHRSVSWYQQTPGQGLQFLFEYFSETQRNKGNFPGRFSGRQFSNSRSEMNVSTLELGDSALYLCASSPRGGPQPQHFGDGTRLSIL.

The chain joins TRBV5-4 to TRBJ1-2, with D hard to call. The CDR3 covers 13 residues. Per the germline V gene, CDR1 is SGHNT and CDR2 is YYREEE (reference sequence). The V and J ends lost 4 bases and 3 bases respectively, with 10 bases between them. The CDR3 region is CASSLDGYYGYTF. The CDR3 DNA is TGTGCCAGCAGCCTGGACGGGTACTATGGCTACACCTTC.

This chain joins TRBV4-1 and TRBJ2-7, with TRBD1 as a possible D gene (5 bases). The V end was cut by 3 bases, the J end by 12 bases, with 12 bases between. The CDR3 is made up of 11 amino acids. CDR1 is MGHRA and CDR2 is YSYEKL in the germline V gene. The DNA of the CDR3 is TGCGCCAGCAGCCACGGACACATCACGTACTTC. It encodes CASSHGHITYF.

This chain joins TRBV6-5 and TRBJ1-3, with TRBD1 as a possible D gene (5 bases). Per germline, CDR1 MNHEY and CDR2 SVGAGI. This CDR3 contains 15 residues. V shed 0 bases and J shed 7 bases, with 13 bases lying between them. The CDR3 sequence is CASSYSGGISNTIYF. In DNA form, the CDR3 reads TGTGCCAGCAGTTACTCGGGGGGGATTTCGAACACCATATATTTT.

The chain carries TRBV5-8 and TRBJ2-2, with TRBD1 matching over 11 bases. The germline gives CDR1 SGHTS, CDR2 YDEGEE. The CDR3 loop spans 16 amino acids. V dropped 4 bases and J dropped 3; count of bases not matched to a gene: 5. The CDR3 loop is CASSTRTGGDTGELFF. In nucleotides, the CDR3 is TGTGCCAGCAGCACCAGGACAGGGGGCGACACCGGGGAGCTGTTTTTT. The full variable domain, rest sourced from reference TRBV5-8 and TRBJ2-2, is EAGVTQSPTHLIKTRGQQATLRCSPISGHTSVYWYQQALGLGLQFLLWYDEGEERNRGNFPPRFSGRQFPNYSSELNVNALELEDSALYLCASSTRTGGDTGELFFGEGSRLTVL.

This chain uses TRBV5-1 with TRBJ2-2; D is uncertain. The germline V and J ends were trimmed by 2 bases and 0 bases, with 5 bases remaining between them. There are 14 residues in the CDR3. Germline V gene lookup returns CDR1 SGHRS and CDR2 YFSETQ. DNA for the CDR3: TGCGCCAGCAGCTTATTCACGAACACCGGGGAGCTGTTTTTT. It translates to CASSLFTNTGELFF. The full variable domain, in which reference TRBV5-1 and TRBJ2-2 provide the parts outside the CDR3, is KAGVTQTPRYLIKTRGQQVTLSCSPISGHRSVSWYQQTPGQGLQFLFEYFSETQRNKGNFPGRFSGRQFSNSRSEMNVSTLELGDSALYLCASSLFTNTGELFFGEGSRLTVL.

V is TRBV7-9 and J is TRBJ1-4; TRBD1 might be the D (5 bases). Germline V gene data show CDR1 as SEHNR and CDR2 as FQNEAQ (reference sequence). The CDR3 consists of 14 residues. Between the trimmed V and J ends, which lost 0 bases and 7 bases, there was a span of 9 bases. The DNA of the CDR3 is TGTGCCAGCAGCTTAGCGAAAGGGGCTGAAAAACTGTTTTTT. This sequence encodes CASSLAKGAEKLFF.

This clone was recorded once. The chain uses TRBV2 and TRBJ2-2; a possible D gene is TRBD2 (5 bases). Trimming took 11 bases from V and 6 from J, leaving 13 bases between them. The CDR3 is made up of 12 amino acids. Germline lookup yields CDR1 SNHLY and CDR2 FYNNEI. The CDR3 sequence is CASLASPGELFF. DNA for the CDR3: TGTGCCTCTCTAGCCTCACCCGGGGAGCTGTTTTTT.

V usage is TRBV7-9 and J usage is TRBJ1-3; 8 positions match TRBD1. The CDR3 length is 16 residues. V shed 6 bases, J shed 3 bases, and the junction held 10 bases outside the gene matches. CDR1 and CDR2 (germline): SEHNR, FQNEAQ (reference sequence). CDR3: CASRHPPQGVGNTIYF. In DNA, the CDR3 is TGTGCCAGCAGACACCCCCCACAGGGGGTTGGAAACACCATATATTTT.

The V and J genes are TRBV18 and TRBJ1-5; D not resolved. V was shortened by 6 bases and J by 7 bases, with 22 bases between the two germline ends. This CDR3 has 16 residues. Per the germline V gene, CDR1 is KGHSH and CDR2 is LQKENI. The CDR3 bases are TGTGCCAGCTCTCCCTCCCCCTCTGGGCGCGGGCAGCCCCAGCATTTT. It codes for CASSPSPSGRGQPQHF.

The chain joins TRBV10-1 to TRBJ2-2, with TRBD1 matching 10 bases. Germline-derived CDR1 and CDR2 are WNHNN and SYGVQD (reference sequence). CDR3 length: 15 amino acids. V dropped 6 bases and J dropped 5; count of bases not matched to a gene: 6. CDR3 residues: CASSLGQGITGELFF. The CDR3 DNA is TGCGCCAGCAGCTTGGGACAGGGGATTACCGGGGAGCTGTTTTTT.

The chain is built from TRBV9 and TRBJ2-3; tentative D call: TRBD1 (5 bases). The germline V gene has CDR1 SGDLS and CDR2 YYNGEE. Trimming took off 8 bases at V and 2 bases at J, with 18 bases between the two ends. The CDR3 consists of 15 residues. The CDR3 spells CASSKGDLVTDTQYF. CDR3 sequence (DNA): TGTGCCAGTTCTAAAGGGGATCTCGTCACAGATACGCAGTATTTT.

The rearrangement uses TRBV7-6 and TRBJ1-2; D gene uncertain. V was cut by 5 bases and J by 6 bases, with 10 bases left in between. The CDR3 length is 12 residues. Germline loops: CDR1 SGHVS, CDR2 FNYEAQ. CDR3 amino acids: CASSTRTDGYTF. The CDR3 coding sequence is TGTGCCAGCAGCACTAGGACGGATGGCTACACCTTC.

V and J are TRBV27 and TRBJ2-7, with D maybe TRBD1 (6 bases). The V end was cut by 5 bases, the J end by 2 bases, with 13 bases between. The CDR3 totals 14 residues. Germline CDR1 and CDR2: MNHEY and SMNVEV (reference sequence). For the CDR3, the DNA is TGTGCCAGCAGTCCCCAGGGGTTGGCCTACGAGCAGTACTTC. Translated: CASSPQGLAYEQYF.

The chain recombines TRBV7-2 with TRBJ1-2; 8 positions match TRBD1. CDR1 and CDR2 from the germline V gene are SGHTA and FQGNSA. CDR3 length: 13 amino acids. V lost 1 base, J lost 6 bases, and 1 base stayed unmatched. The CDR3: CASSLDRGDGYTF. The DNA of the CDR3 is TGTGCCAGCAGCTTAGACAGGGGGGATGGCTACACCTTC.

The chain carries TRBV5-1 and TRBJ1-1; 8 bases line up with TRBD1. The germline V gene encodes CDR1 SGHRS and CDR2 YFSETQ. The CDR3 runs to 17 residues. Losses at the gene ends were 3 bases for V and 2 bases for J; bases not matched to a gene: 12. The CDR3 DNA is TGCGCCAGCAGCTGGGACAGGAAGGGGGTGACCAACACTGAAGCTTTCTTT. Protein product: CASSWDRKGVTNTEAFF.

In regard to this clone: Other DNA variants within this sample encode the same CDR3. The rearrangement uses TRBV6-5 and TRBJ1-1; 12 bases agree with TRBD1. V lost 4 bases, J lost 1 base, and 4 bases stayed unmatched. This CDR3 has 16 residues. Germline V CDR1 and CDR2: MNHEY, SVGAGI. The CDR3 protein is CASSSPGQGANTEAFF. CDR3 nucleotide sequence: TGTGCCAGCAGTTCACCGGGACAGGGGGCGAACACTGAAGCTTTCTTT.

CDR3 region: CASSQGRRLDTEAFF. The CDR3 DNA reads as TGCGCCAGCAGCCAAGGTCGTCGGCTAGACACTGAAGCTTTCTTT. V gene TRBV4-1 combines with J gene TRBJ1-1; D unresolved. The CDR3 consists of 15 residues. With 1 base removed from V and 3 bases from J, the gap between germline ends came to 12 bases. Germline CDR1 reads MGHRA; CDR2 reads YSYEKL.

The CDR3 protein is CASSPRSGGAYEQYF. Written as DNA, the CDR3 is TGTGCCAGCTCACCACGATCCGGGGGGGCCTACGAGCAGTACTTC. The chain has TRBV18 and TRBJ2-7; 8 bases are shared with TRBD2. V lost 1 base, J lost 2 bases, and 4 bases stayed unmatched. The germline CDR1 and CDR2 sequences are KGHSH and LQKENI. CDR3 length equals 15 residues.

The rearrangement joins TRBV10-2 to TRBJ2-2; 7 positions match TRBD1. This CDR3 contains 16 residues. V dropped 7 bases and J dropped 6; count of bases not matched to a gene: 14. The V gene's germline CDR1 is WSHSY and CDR2 SAAADI. The CDR3 sequence is CASKGDSLPVAGELFF. The CDR3 DNA sequence: TGCGCCAGCAAGGGGGACAGTCTCCCCGTGGCCGGGGAGCTGTTTTTT.

The count of this clone is one. The rearrangement uses TRBV6-5 and TRBJ2-2; 8 bases agree with TRBD1. Unmatched junction bases numbered 9, after V lost 7 bases and J lost 5 bases. The CDR3 is 15 residues long. Germline loops: CDR1 MNHEY, CDR2 SVGAGI. The CDR3 loop reads CASTWGRGRTGELFF. The CDR3 DNA follows: TGTGCCAGCACCTGGGGCAGGGGGCGGACCGGGGAGCTGTTTTTT.

The rearrangement joins TRBV2 to TRBJ2-5, with D perhaps matching TRBD1 (5 bases). The germline V gene encodes CDR1 SNHLY and CDR2 FYNNEI. The CDR3 covers 12 residues. V lost 8 bases to trimming and J lost 2 bases, with 9 bases between them. Here the CDR3 reads CASEAGQETQYF. CDR3 nucleotide sequence: TGTGCCAGCGAGGCAGGGCAAGAGACCCAGTACTTC.